This TCR beta chain was sequenced in a study of PD-L1 blockade in urothelial cancer. Study details: Patients previously received 0 to 3 chemotherapy regimens. Median T cell yield from blood was approximately 150,000.

As to time point: pretreatment peripheral blood. Measured with immunoSEQ multiplex PCR; TCRdb has only the in-frame clones, and not every one. The sample includes about 130,000 clones, roughly 84% seen only once; the top ten take roughly 3.2%. The sample holds one count of this clone. This TCR was sampled from a man over 45 with urothelial cancer. This sample comprised PBMCs, obtained around atezolizumab (anti-PD-L1) treatment.

Here the CDR3 DNA reads TGTGCCAGCAGCTTGGGAGTAGCGGGAGGAAAGGAGACCCAGTACTTC. Encoded protein: CASSLGVAGGKETQYF. The gene calls are TRBV5-8 and TRBJ2-5; TRBD2 agrees at 10 bases. CDR1 and CDR2 from the germline V gene are SGHTS and YDEGEE. With 0 bases clipped from V and 5 bases from J, the junction kept 7 bases outside the gene matches. The CDR3 length is 16 residues.